These T cell receptor beta chains were read from a single sample in a study of identical twins. TCRdb re-called the 5' RACE reads through MiXCR, storing one row per CDR3 protein. The sample has 1.5 million to 2 million distinct CDR3 sequences, 32% seen once. Sequences were obtained from cord blood. The receptors come from a newborn girl in good health. The CDR3 runs from the conserved cysteine through the conserved F or W.

j_call v_call cdr3_aa
TRBJ2-5 TRBV4-2 CASARRAEAQETQYF
TRBJ2-2 TRBV15 CATKSSHTNTGELFF
TRBJ1-4 TRBV5-6 CASSLAGSGFEKLFF
TRBJ1-1 TRBV7-4 CASTHRGPTEAFF
TRBJ1-5 TRBV4-2 CASGLGQGGQPQHF
TRBJ2-5 TRBV3-1 CASSQDRAIGLYF
TRBJ1-2 TRBV20-1 CSARLLKGYGYTF
TRBJ2-7 TRBV5-1 CASSLVLADNEQYF
TRBJ2-1 TRBV14 CASSPVAGLFYNEQFF
TRBJ2-7 TRBV5-1 CASSFGTSYEQYF
TRBJ2-3 TRBV20-1 CSARDPLSGTSGGVADTQYF
TRBJ1-2 TRBV3-1 CASSQDTTENYGYTF
TRBJ2-3 TRBV20-1 CSASPARDTQYF
TRBJ1-5 TRBV19 CASSTPGGDQPQHF
TRBJ2-7 TRBV12-3/TRBV12-4 CASSLTEGLEQYF
TRBJ2-3 TRBV20-1 CSALAATDTQYF
TRBJ1-1 TRBV2 CASREQGRTEAFF
TRBJ2-7 TRBV28 CASKPQGGTNPYEQYF
NA TRBV24-1 CATSGAGRYEQYF
TRBJ1-3 TRBV5-1 CAGSPGGSGNTIYF
TRBJ2-7 TRBV28 CASSLAQAERYF
NA TRBV5-6 CASSPTEVGETQYF
TRBJ2-3 TRBV9 CASGEGTSQADTQYF
TRBJ2-3 TRBV19 CASSIVASTDTQYF
TRBJ2-3 TRBV7-2 CASSSYSSGRPTDTQYF
TRBJ1-3 TRBV29-1 CSVVAEWGTGNTIYF
TRBJ2-7 TRBV27 CASSFQETSFDEQYF
TRBJ2-1 TRBV20-1 CSARDSLGGTGAAGVLYNEQFF
TRBJ2-1 TRBV5-5 CASSLAVLAVSSYNEQFF
TRBJ2-1 TRBV7-6 CASSPLGAGGYNEQFF
NA TRBV5-8 CASSGGHSPYYEQYF
TRBJ2-6 TRBV7-9 CASSTMGQGARVLTF
TRBJ2-7 TRBV20-1 CSARDRKGSYEQYF
TRBJ2-1 TRBV3-1 CASSQGIFGLAYNEQFF
TRBJ2-2 TRBV6-4 CASSTGHHTGELFF
TRBJ1-2 TRBV19 CASSWFSYGYTF
TRBJ1-1 TRBV29-1 CSVRALLGTEAFF
TRBJ2-7 TRBV6-2/TRBV6-3 CASSRVQAGGHEQYF
TRBJ2-5 TRBV4-2 CASSQGPLNEQYF
NA TRBV20-1 CSAIPHRNYNEQYF